This T cell receptor beta chain was found in a study of blood T cell repertoires in COVID-19. Per the germline V gene, CDR1 is SGHTA and CDR2 is FQGNSA. The CDR3 has 13 amino acids. V lost 2 bases, J lost 8 bases, and 7 bases lay in between. Source study methods: Cell counts per sample came from amplifying reference gene primers. Using immunoSEQ multiplex PCR, the repertoire was profiled, and TCRdb retains in-frame clones only, with some absent. The D gene and trimming were derived from the DNA, and the V and J assignments and clone size from that table. This sample has 130,000 to 150,000 clones; approximately 90% occur once, and the top ten carry approximately 3.8%. Recruitment covered 20 to 25 US areas and drew participants whose ages spanned roughly 18 to 95 years. Cohort placement rested on clinical history that participants reported themselves. Within 2 weeks of study entry, exposed participants had contacted a PCR-confirmed or clinician-diagnosed COVID-19 case.

Input material: PBMCs or T cells enriched from blood (not recorded which). The TCR comes from a woman in her 40s who had been exposed to COVID-19. V usage is TRBV7-2 and J usage is TRBJ1-6; no clear D gene. The CDR3 nucleotides are TGTGCCAGCAGCTTAAGCGGGGATTCACCCCTCCACTTT. Translating gives CASSLSGDSPLHF.